Below, 26 T cell receptor beta chains from the same sample are listed, as sequenced in a study of blood T cell repertoires in COVID-19. Assay: immunoSEQ multiplex PCR; the TCRdb copy retains only in-frame clones and omits some. Here the sample spans approximately 270,000 clones, 70% to 90% being singletons. Specimen: PBMCs or T cells enriched from blood (not recorded which). These receptor sequences come from a woman aged 30 to 39 who had recovered from COVID-19.

The V and J genes are TRBV10-2 and TRBJ1-3, with 8 bases aligning to TRBD1. CDR3 length: 15 amino acids. Unmatched junction bases numbered 8, after V lost 6 bases and J lost 4 bases. Germline V gene data show CDR1 as WSHSY and CDR2 as SAAADI. The CDR3 nucleotides are TGCGCCAGCAGGGATCCGGACAGGGCAGGAAACACCATATATTTT. Protein sequence: CASRDPDRAGNTIYF.

The V gene is TRBV7-9, the J gene TRBJ1-5; a weak D match, TRBD1 (6 bases). V was trimmed by 6 bases and J by 9 bases, leaving 18 bases between them. CDR1 is SEHNR, CDR2 FQNEAQ, per germline (reference sequence). The CDR3 has 14 amino acids. The DNA of the CDR3 is TGTGCCAGCAGTACGGGGACATCGACTTCGCCCCAGCATTTT. Amino acid sequence: CASSTGTSTSPQHF. The complete variable domain, with remaining parts taken from reference TRBV7-9 and TRBJ1-5, reads DTGVSQNPRHKITKRGQNVTFRCDPISEHNRLYWYRQTLGQGPEFLTYFQNEAQLEKSRLLSDRFSAERPKGSFSTLEIQRTEQGDSAMYLCASSTGTSTSPQHFGDGTRLSIL.

This chain connects TRBV2 to TRBJ2-1, with 9 bases that match TRBD2. The CDR3 is 14 residues long. Germline CDR1 and CDR2: SNHLY and FYNNEI. Trimming cost V 7 bases and J 4 bases; bases outside gene matches: 5. Here the CDR3 reads CASTASGVYNEQFF. For the CDR3, the DNA is TGTGCCAGCACGGCTAGCGGGGTATACAATGAGCAGTTCTTC.

The V and J genes are TRBV3-1 (or the pseudogene TRBV3-2) and TRBJ2-7, with 7 bases identical to TRBD1. Trimming cost V 1 base and J 1 base; bases outside gene matches: 4. The germline V gene has CDR1 LGHDT and CDR2 YNNKEL (reference sequence). The length of the CDR3 is 15 residues. CDR3 coding DNA: TGTGCCAGCAGCCAAGGGGGGACAGTGTCCTACGAGCAGTACTTC. This encodes CASSQGGTVSYEQYF.

This clone was counted a few times. The chain joins TRBV18 to TRBJ2-1; 8 nucleotides match TRBD2. Germline lookup yields CDR1 KGHSH and CDR2 LQKENI. CDR3 length: 13 amino acids. The ends lost 6 bases at V and 11 bases at J; junction bases unmatched: 9. In nucleotides, the CDR3 is TGTGCCAGCTCTCCTTACGAGCGGGGGAAGCAGTTCTTC. Amino acids: CASSPYERGKQFF.

This clone occurred once. The chain has TRBV28 and TRBJ2-7; D remains unclear. V lost 3 bases to trimming and J lost 3 bases, with 12 bases between them. Germline loops: CDR1 MDHEN, CDR2 SYDVKM. This CDR3 has 14 residues. The CDR3 region is CASSFRTANYEQYF. CDR3 sequence (DNA): TGTGCCAGCAGTTTCCGCACAGCTAACTACGAGCAGTACTTC.

This chain connects TRBV28 to TRBJ1-1; possibly TRBD1 for D (5 bases). The CDR3 has 12 residues. Trimming took off 3 bases at V and 5 bases at J, with 7 bases between the two ends. CDR1 is MDHEN, CDR2 SYDVKM, per germline. The CDR3 coding sequence is TGTGCCAGCAGTTTCCCAGGGACTGAAGCTTTCTTT. Amino acids: CASSFPGTEAFF.

This chain connects TRBV7-8 to TRBJ2-1; TRBD2 matches 12 bases. Germline values: CDR1 SGHVS, CDR2 FQNEAQ. With V trimmed by 5 bases and J by 10 bases, 9 bases remained unmatched. This CDR3 comprises 15 residues. The CDR3 protein is CASSASGRAREEQFF. Here the CDR3 DNA reads TGTGCCAGCAGCGCTAGCGGGAGGGCCAGGGAGGAGCAGTTCTTC.

This chain uses TRBV7-9 with TRBJ2-3, with TRBD2 matching over 9 bases. This CDR3 region has 17 residues. V was clipped by 5 bases and J by 3 bases; unmatched bases: 12. The germline V gene has CDR1 SEHNR and CDR2 FQNEAQ (reference sequence). The CDR3 DNA is TGTGCCAGCAGCCCCCTAGTAGCGGGAGAAGAGACAGATACGCAGTATTTT. Amino acids: CASSPLVAGEETDTQYF.

This rearrangement joins TRBV7-6 to TRBJ2-7; the match to TRBD1 covers 7 bases. CDR3 length: 20 amino acids. Unmatched junction bases numbered 22, after V lost 1 base and J lost 4 bases. CDR1 and CDR2 (germline): SGHVS, FNYEAQ. The CDR3 loop is CASSLGKGATILRLGYEQYF. The CDR3 DNA reads TGTGCCAGCAGCTTAGGTAAGGGGGCGACCATCTTAAGGCTTGGTTACGAGCAGTACTTC.

The chain links TRBV24-1 to TRBJ1-2, with 7 bases identical to TRBD1. Trimming cost V 5 bases and J 6 bases; bases outside gene matches: 5. The CDR3 has 13 amino acids. From germline, CDR1 is KGHDR and CDR2 SFDVKD. CDR3 region: CATSVQGINGYTF. DNA for the CDR3: TGTGCCACCAGTGTACAGGGGATTAATGGCTACACCTTC.

This CDR3 is CASSQVGQGDNEQFF. The CDR3 nucleotides are TGCGCCAGCAGCCAGGTGGGACAGGGTGACAATGAGCAGTTCTTC. The chain has TRBV4-1 and TRBJ2-1; 9 bases align to TRBD1. V lost 3 bases to trimming and J lost 5 bases; unmatched junction nucleotides: 5. Germline CDR1 reads MGHRA; CDR2 reads YSYEKL. CDR3 length: 15 residues.

The count of this clone is one. Here the CDR3 reads CASQQGARETQYF. The CDR3 DNA reads as TGTGCCAGTCAACAGGGGGCGCGAGAGACCCAGTACTTC. The gene calls are TRBV6-5 and TRBJ2-5, with 9 positions matching TRBD1. Germline CDR1 MNHEY, CDR2 SVGAGI. V was pared by 9 bases and J by 4 bases, with 6 bases of the junction left unmatched. There are 13 residues in the CDR3.

V and J are TRBV5-1 and TRBJ2-7; TRBD1 agrees at 7 bases. Germline lookup yields CDR1 SGHRS and CDR2 YFSETQ. The CDR3 loop spans 16 amino acids. V lost 2 bases, J lost 2 bases, and 10 bases stayed unmatched. In DNA form, the CDR3 reads TGCGCCAGCAGCTTTTATCTTGACAGGGCCGCCTACGAGCAGTACTTC. It yields the protein CASSFYLDRAAYEQYF.

The chain links TRBV2 to TRBJ1-4; no clear D. V lost 6 bases, J lost 3 bases, and 14 bases lay in between. Germline assignment: CDR1 SNHLY and CDR2 FYNNEI. The CDR3 has 15 residues. DNA of the CDR3: TGTGCCAGCAGACAACCGGAGAGCCCTAATGAAAAACTGTTTTTT. It encodes CASRQPESPNEKLFF.

J is TRBJ1-5 and V is TRBV4-1; D is ambiguous. This CDR3 is built from 15 residues. Germline lookup yields CDR1 MGHRA and CDR2 YSYEKL. Deletions cut 0 bases from V and 7 bases from J, with 13 bases between. The CDR3 nucleotides are TGCGCCAGCAGCCAAGACCCCGGTCTGAAACAGCCCCAGCATTTT. It translates to CASSQDPGLKQPQHF.

The count of this clone is one. The chain carries TRBV10-1 and TRBJ2-3, with D uncertain. The germline CDR1 and CDR2 sequences are WNHNN and SYGVQD (reference sequence). Trimming removed 0 bases from V and 4 bases from J, with 14 bases in between. The CDR3 loop spans 16 amino acids. CDR3 amino acids: CASSESETQGADTQYF. The CDR3, as DNA: TGCGCCAGCAGTGAGTCGGAGACTCAAGGCGCAGATACGCAGTATTTT.

The chain combines TRBV10-1 with TRBJ1-1; D may be TRBD1 (5 bases). The CDR3 totals 13 residues. V dropped 6 bases and J dropped 1 base, with 9 bases sitting between them. Germline-derived CDR1 and CDR2 are WNHNN and SYGVQD (reference sequence). The CDR3 DNA reads as TGCGCCAGCAGATATGACAGGAACACTGAAGCTTTCTTT. This translates into CASRYDRNTEAFF.

This rearrangement joins TRBV2 to TRBJ1-2; 8 positions match TRBD1. CDR3 length: 13 residues. Germline V CDR1 and CDR2: SNHLY, FYNNEI. With V trimmed by 5 bases and J by 8 bases, 7 bases remained unmatched. The CDR3 protein is CASSSRQGLGYTF. Written as DNA, the CDR3 is TGTGCCAGCAGTTCCAGACAGGGGTTAGGCTACACCTTC.

This clone was counted a few times. V and J are TRBV18 and TRBJ2-7; the D gene is possibly TRBD2 (6 bases). CDR3 length: 13 amino acids. Trimming cost V 2 bases and J 5 bases, with 10 bases left between them. Germline V gene lookup returns CDR1 KGHSH and CDR2 LQKENI. The CDR3 protein is CASSPAGGDEQYF. CDR3 nucleotides: TGTGCCAGCTCACCAGCAGGAGGGGACGAGCAGTACTTC.

The V and J genes are TRBV7-9 and TRBJ1-6; D gene unclear. The CDR3 covers 10 residues. Trimming took off 2 bases at V and 16 bases at J, with 6 bases between the two ends. CDR1 is SEHNR and CDR2 is FQNEAQ in the germline V gene (reference sequence). The CDR3 here is CASSLTVLHF. DNA of the CDR3: TGTGCCAGCAGCTTAACAGTGCTCCACTTT.

The genes are TRBV7-3 and TRBJ2-5, with TRBD1 matching 7 bases. CDR1 is SGHTA, CDR2 FQGTGA, per germline. The junction had 10 bases not matched to a gene; V was cut back by 4 bases and J by 5 bases. This CDR3 is built from 15 residues. The CDR3 bases are TGTGCCAGCAGCTGGATCGGGACAGCCAAGGAGACCCAGTACTTC. Protein product: CASSWIGTAKETQYF.

This rearrangement joins TRBV5-1 to TRBJ1-1; D remains unclear. Trimming removed 2 bases from V and 7 bases from J, with 9 bases in between. CDR3 size: 12 residues. Germline-derived CDR1 and CDR2 are SGHRS and YFSETQ. The CDR3 sequence is CASSFGVGEAFF. The CDR3 region has the DNA TGCGCCAGCAGCTTCGGAGTAGGTGAAGCTTTCTTT.

The J gene is TRBJ2-7, the V gene TRBV7-2, with 8 positions matching TRBD2. Germline values: CDR1 SGHTA, CDR2 FQGNSA. The trim removed 4 bases at V and 0 bases at J, leaving 5 bases unmatched. CDR3 length: 15 amino acids. The chain's CDR3 is CASSSGGALSYEQYF. As DNA, the CDR3 is TGTGCCAGCAGCTCGGGGGGGGCTCTCTCCTACGAGCAGTACTTC.

The chain has TRBV5-1 and TRBJ1-5; tentatively, D is TRBD1 (6 bases). With 4 bases removed from V and 2 bases from J, the gap between germline ends came to 13 bases. The germline gives CDR1 SGHRS, CDR2 YFSETQ. The CDR3 covers 15 residues. CDR3 DNA: TGCGCCAGCAGCAGATTACCAGGGGGCAATCAGCCCCAGCATTTT. Its protein product is CASSRLPGGNQPQHF.

The chain uses TRBV6-6 and TRBJ1-5, with D uncertain. The V gene lost 5 bases and the J gene lost 5 bases, with 13 bases spanning the gap. Germline assignment: CDR1 MNHNY and CDR2 SVGAGI (reference sequence). The CDR3 has 14 residues. CDR3 in amino acids: CASSHVISDQPQHF. Here the CDR3 DNA reads TGTGCCAGCAGTCACGTAATCAGTGATCAGCCCCAGCATTTT.